Shown below are 30 T cell receptor beta chains from a single sample sequenced in a study of CD8 T cells in ankylosing spondylitis. One entry per CDR3 protein, called by TCRdb with MiXCR from the 5' RACE reads. The table includes fewer than 250,000 distinct CDR3 sequences, 20% to 30% detected once. The source material was blood, either unsorted or a sorted T cell fraction (not recorded which). The receptors stem from a male donor with ankylosing spondylitis or in good health (not recorded which).

This clonotype was seen repeatedly, ten times or more. This rearrangement joins TRBV7-2 to TRBJ2-1, with 12 bases lining up with TRBD2. J gave up 5 bases and V 5 bases, and 4 bases lay outside the gene matches. CDR1 is SGHTA and CDR2 is FQGNSA in the germline V gene. The CDR3 loop spans 15 amino acids. The CDR3 here is CASSKTSGGNNEQFF. CDR3 in DNA: TGTGCCAGCAGCAAGACTAGCGGGGGAAACAATGAGCAGTTCTTC.

The genes are TRBV7-2 and TRBJ1-1; D uncertain. The V and J ends lost 5 bases and 6 bases respectively, with 13 bases between them. This CDR3 has 13 amino acids. The germline V gene encodes CDR1 SGHTA and CDR2 FQGNSA. The CDR3 sequence is CASSPRVGSEAFF. The CDR3 DNA reads as TGTGCCAGCAGCCCGCGTGTCGGGTCTGAAGCTTTCTTT.

This clonotype appeared a few times. The rearrangement joins TRBV11-2 to TRBJ2-7, with D possibly matching TRBD2 (5 bases). The CDR3 runs to 16 residues. Germline lookup yields CDR1 SGHAT and CDR2 FQNNGV. Deletions cut 0 bases from V and 2 bases from J, with 14 bases between. This chain's CDR3 is CASSLDLARGTYEQYF. In DNA form, the CDR3 reads TGTGCCAGCAGCTTAGATCTTGCCCGGGGAACCTACGAGCAGTACTTC.

This clonotype was recorded a few times. The V and J genes are TRBV6-5 and TRBJ1-2, with D maybe TRBD1 (6 bases). This CDR3 has 14 amino acids. Germline V CDR1 and CDR2: MNHEY, SVGAGI. The V end lost 4 bases, the J end lost 9 bases, and 18 bases lay between the germline ends. CDR3 sequence: CASSSPIAGASYTF. The CDR3 DNA reads as TGTGCCAGCAGTTCCCCCATCGCAGGGGCAAGCTACACCTTC.

This clonotype was recorded at least ten times. The rearrangement uses TRBV20-1 and TRBJ1-6, with 7 bases matching TRBD1. V shed 4 bases and J 10 bases; nucleotides not matched to a gene: 13. The CDR3 spans 15 residues. Germline values: CDR1 DFQATT, CDR2 SNEGSKA (reference sequence). CDR3 DNA: TGCAGTGCTACCGGACAGGCGGTGGTAGGATCACCCCTCCACTTT. Translating it yields CSATGQAVVGSPLHF.

The V and J genes are TRBV20-1 and TRBJ2-3; 7 bases agree with TRBD2. Germline assignment: CDR1 DFQATT and CDR2 SNEGSKA (reference sequence). The CDR3 sequence is 16 residues long. J lost 5 bases, V lost 0 bases, and 11 bases had no gene match. The CDR3 sequence is CSARDPGGSGGDTQYF. For the CDR3, the DNA is TGCAGTGCTAGAGATCCGGGCGGGAGTGGCGGAGATACGCAGTATTTT.

The J gene is TRBJ2-3, the V gene TRBV12-3 or TRBV12-4, with 10 bases fitting TRBD2. With V trimmed by 2 bases and J by 2 bases, 4 bases remained unmatched. The CDR3 runs 16 residues. This CDR3 is CASSLLLAGNTDTQYF. CDR3 DNA sequence: TGTGCCAGCAGTTTATTACTAGCGGGAAACACAGATACGCAGTATTTT.

This clonotype was recorded at least ten times. CDR3 sequence (DNA): TGCAGTGCTCGCCCCGGGACTTACACCGGGGAGCTGTTTTTT. Amino acids: CSARPGTYTGELFF. V is TRBV20-1 and J is TRBJ2-2; possibly TRBD2 for D (6 bases). CDR3 length: 14 residues. Trimming removed 5 bases at V and 3 bases at J, with 13 bases between. Germline values: CDR1 DFQATT, CDR2 SNEGSKA (reference sequence).

This chain connects TRBV5-1 to TRBJ2-7; TRBD1 aligns across 9 bases. The CDR3 totals 15 residues. Trimming at V came to 2 bases and at J to 2 bases, leaving 5 bases not matched to a gene. Germline CDR1 SGHRS, CDR2 YFSETQ. CDR3 sequence: CASSFEQGATYEQYF. In DNA form, the CDR3 reads TGCGCCAGCAGCTTCGAACAGGGGGCAACCTACGAGCAGTACTTC. Filled out from reference TRBV5-1 and TRBJ2-7, the complete variable domain reads KAGVTQTPRYLIKTRGQQVTLSCSPISGHRSVSWYQQTPGQGLQFLFEYFSETQRNKGNFPGRFSGRQFSNSRSEMNVSTLELGDSALYLCASSFEQGATYEQYFGPGTRLTVT.

This clonotype occurred many times. This chain uses TRBV7-3 with TRBJ2-3; TRBD2 matches at 7 bases. After removal of 1 base from V and 3 bases from J, the junction contained 4 bases not matched to a gene. CDR1 and CDR2 (germline): SGHTA, FQGTGA. The CDR3 is made up of 15 amino acids. The CDR3 region is CASSLNPSGTDTQYF. The DNA of the CDR3 is TGTGCCAGCAGCTTAAACCCTAGCGGTACAGATACGCAGTATTTT.

The sample holds many counts of this clonotype. The genes are TRBV5-1 and TRBJ2-5; D gene uncertain. Trimming stripped 4 bases from V and 2 bases from J, with 12 bases between. The germline gives CDR1 SGHRS, CDR2 YFSETQ. This CDR3 is 14 amino acids long. In DNA, the CDR3 is TGCGCCAGCAGCAAACCATCAGGACAAGAGACCCAGTACTTC. Translation: CASSKPSGQETQYF.

The J gene is TRBJ2-5, the V gene TRBV20-1; D remains unclear. V shed 0 bases and J shed 5 bases, with 7 bases lying between them. CDR1 and CDR2 (germline): DFQATT, SNEGSKA (reference sequence). The CDR3 totals 12 residues. CDR3 DNA sequence: TGCAGTGCTAGAGATAATGCGGAGACCCAGTACTTC. The encoded protein is CSARDNAETQYF.

This clonotype was counted many times. The chain is built from TRBV20-1 and TRBJ2-3, with 12 bases fitting TRBD2. This CDR3 is built from 18 residues. CDR1 is DFQATT and CDR2 is SNEGSKA in the germline V gene (reference sequence). Trimming at V came to 0 bases and at J to 5 bases, leaving 12 bases not matched to a gene. The CDR3 is CSARDPLAGGPKQDTQYF. DNA for the CDR3: TGCAGTGCTAGAGACCCCCTAGCGGGAGGGCCTAAGCAAGATACGCAGTATTTT.

The V and J genes are TRBV5-1 and TRBJ2-7; TRBD1 aligns across 7 bases. The CDR3 sequence is 11 residues long. The V gene end was trimmed by 5 bases and the J gene end by 12 bases; junction bases not matched to a gene: 8. Germline CDR1 is SGHRS and CDR2 is YFSETQ. The CDR3 nucleotides read TGCGCCAGCAGACCCACAGGGGTTTTGTACTTC. Protein: CASRPTGVLYF.

This clonotype was detected ten times or more. The chain combines TRBV20-1 with TRBJ1-4; 9 bases map to TRBD1. J gave up 5 bases and V 4 bases, and 2 bases lay outside the gene matches. Germline values: CDR1 DFQATT, CDR2 SNEGSKA (reference sequence). This CDR3 spans 13 amino acids. In nucleotides, the CDR3 is TGCAGTGCTATGGGGACAGGGAATGAAAAACTGTTTTTT. This sequence encodes CSAMGTGNEKLFF.

The chain is built from TRBV20-1 and TRBJ2-5; TRBD2 aligns across 7 bases. The V gene's germline CDR1 is DFQATT and CDR2 SNEGSKA (reference sequence). This CDR3 comprises 15 residues. The J segment lost 2 bases and the V segment lost 4 bases, leaving 10 bases of the junction unmatched. CDR3 sequence reads: CSAIRGVGQQETQYF. DNA of the CDR3: TGCAGTGCTATCCGGGGGGTGGGTCAACAAGAGACCCAGTACTTC.

This clonotype was counted a single time. At one of its ends the junction is not consistent with the germline gene, which may arise from a read error. The chain is built from TRBV29-1 and TRBJ2-3, with unresolved D. The length of the CDR3 is 12 residues. Per the germline V gene, CDR1 is SQVTM and CDR2 is ANQGSEA. The CDR3 spells CSVETFTDTQYF. CDR3 nucleotide sequence: TGCAGCGTTGAGACATTTACAGATACGCAGTACTTT.

This clonotype was found many times. This CDR3 is CASSFGRTSYEQYF. CDR3 DNA: TGTGCCAGCAGCTTCGGCCGGACCTCCTACGAGCAGTACTTC. V and J are TRBV5-8 and TRBJ2-7; D is uncertain. The V gene's germline CDR1 is SGHTS and CDR2 YDEGEE. The length of the CDR3 is 14 residues. Trimming removed 2 bases at V and 0 bases at J, with 9 bases between. The variable domain in full, with the rest retrieved from reference TRBV5-8 and TRBJ2-7, is EAGVTQSPTHLIKTRGQQATLRCSPISGHTSVYWYQQALGLGLQFLLWYDEGEERNRGNFPPRFSGRQFPNYSSELNVNALELEDSALYLCASSFGRTSYEQYFGPGTRLTVT.

The rearrangement joins TRBV20-1 to TRBJ2-1; D gene uncertain. Germline V gives CDR1 DFQATT, CDR2 SNEGSKA (reference sequence). The CDR3 sequence is 12 residues long. The germline V and J ends were trimmed by 6 bases and 4 bases, with 10 bases remaining between them. The chain's CDR3 is CSALDGYNEQFF. In DNA, the CDR3 is TGCAGTGCCCTGGACGGATACAATGAGCAGTTCTTC.

The chain uses TRBV7-9 and TRBJ1-1; D might be TRBD1 (5 bases). Looked up from germline, CDR1 is SEHNR and CDR2 is FQNEAQ (reference sequence). CDR3 length: 15 amino acids. V was shortened by 8 bases and J by 6 bases, with 22 bases between the two germline ends. The CDR3, as DNA: TGTGCCAGCTTCCCCTCCGGGACTAGGGGTCCTGAAGCTTTCTTT. It is translated as CASFPSGTRGPEAFF.

A word on this clonotype: A much larger clone lies one base from this, so it may be a read error. V gene TRBV5-1 combines with J gene TRBJ2-7; D gene unclear. CDR1 is SGHRS, CDR2 YFSETQ, per germline. The CDR3 runs to 15 residues. CDR3 coding DNA: TGCGCCAGCAGCTTGTTCAGCGAGAGCTCCCACGAGCAGTACTTC. As protein: CASSLFSESSHEQYF.

This chain links TRBV20-1 with TRBJ2-7; 8 nucleotides agree with TRBD2. Trimming removed 6 bases from V and 5 bases from J; junction bases left unmatched: 15. The germline CDR1 and CDR2 sequences are DFQATT and SNEGSKA (reference sequence). This CDR3 spans 15 amino acids. CDR3 DNA sequence: TGCAGTGCCCCGGACGCCGGGAGGGCCCTTGACGAGCAGTACTTC. It encodes CSAPDAGRALDEQYF.

Many counts were recorded for this clonotype. This chain connects TRBV29-1 to TRBJ2-7, with D perhaps being TRBD1 or TRBD2 (6 bases each). The ends were cut back, 7 bases at V and 1 base at J, with 20 bases in the middle. This CDR3 is 15 amino acids long. Germline V gene data show CDR1 as SQVTM and CDR2 as ANQGSEA. CDR3 sequence reads: CSALITGRRSYEQYF. The CDR3 coding sequence is TGCAGCGCCCTTATTACAGGGAGGAGGTCCTACGAGCAGTACTTC.

The chain uses TRBV27 and TRBJ2-1, with D possibly TRBD1 on 5 matching bases. The germline CDR1 and CDR2 sequences are MNHEY and SMNVEV (reference sequence). CDR3 length equals 15 residues. Trimming took 2 bases from V and 6 from J, leaving 14 bases between them. For the CDR3, the DNA is TGTGCCAGCAGTTTAAGAGGACAAATCCCCAATGAGCAGTTCTTC. Residues: CASSLRGQIPNEQFF.

This clonotype was seen at least ten times. The V call is TRBV5-6, the J call TRBJ1-5, with a possible D match to TRBD1 (5 bases). Per the germline V gene, CDR1 is SGHDT and CDR2 is YYEEEE. The ends were cut back, 3 bases at V and 1 base at J, with 8 bases in the middle. The CDR3 runs to 14 residues. CDR3 coding DNA: TGTGCCAGCAGCTCGGACACGAGCAATCAGCCCCAGCATTTT. It encodes CASSSDTSNQPQHF.

The chain joins TRBV9 to TRBJ2-7; tentative D call: TRBD2 (5 bases). The CDR3 is made up of 15 amino acids. Germline CDR1 and CDR2: SGDLS and YYNGEE. The ends were cut back, 0 bases at V and 3 bases at J, with 13 bases in the middle. The CDR3 loop reads CASSVEAAPLYEQYF. CDR3 sequence (DNA): TGTGCCAGCAGCGTAGAAGCGGCCCCCCTCTACGAGCAGTACTTC.

In its sample, this clonotype was seen many times. The rearrangement uses TRBV12-3 or TRBV12-4 and TRBJ2-5; D unresolved. V was shortened by 3 bases and J by 2 bases, with 7 bases between the two germline ends. CDR3 length: 13 amino acids. The CDR3 DNA reads as TGTGCCAGCAGTTTTCTAGTTCAAGAGACCCAGTACTTC. Amino acids: CASSFLVQETQYF.

The chain is built from TRBV27 and TRBJ2-1; tentatively, D is TRBD2 (5 bases). Trimming removed 2 bases at V and 14 bases at J, with 22 bases between. From germline, CDR1 is MNHEY and CDR2 SMNVEV (reference sequence). This CDR3 region has 15 residues. The CDR3 protein is CASSLSPAELDRKFF. CDR3 DNA sequence: TGTGCCAGCAGTTTAAGTCCAGCGGAACTCGATAGGAAGTTCTTC.

There are many counts of this clonotype. The chain combines TRBV5-5 with TRBJ2-7, with a weak D call TRBD2 (5 bases). CDR1 SGHKS and CDR2 YYEKEE come from the germline V gene (reference sequence). This CDR3 is 15 amino acids long. Trimming removed 1 base from V and 0 bases from J, with 11 bases in between. CDR3 bases: TGTGCCAGCAGCTTGCGGGGATTTAGCTCCTACGAGCAGTACTTC. Translating it yields CASSLRGFSSYEQYF.

This sequence joins TRBV20-1 and TRBJ2-5; perhaps TRBD1 as D (6 bases). Trimming removed 3 bases at V and 1 base at J, with 12 bases between. The CDR3 length is 14 residues. In germline, CDR1 is DFQATT, CDR2 SNEGSKA (reference sequence). The DNA for the CDR3 is TGCAGTGCTAGCGGGACACTTGGCCAAGAGACCCAGTACTTC. Protein sequence: CSASGTLGQETQYF.